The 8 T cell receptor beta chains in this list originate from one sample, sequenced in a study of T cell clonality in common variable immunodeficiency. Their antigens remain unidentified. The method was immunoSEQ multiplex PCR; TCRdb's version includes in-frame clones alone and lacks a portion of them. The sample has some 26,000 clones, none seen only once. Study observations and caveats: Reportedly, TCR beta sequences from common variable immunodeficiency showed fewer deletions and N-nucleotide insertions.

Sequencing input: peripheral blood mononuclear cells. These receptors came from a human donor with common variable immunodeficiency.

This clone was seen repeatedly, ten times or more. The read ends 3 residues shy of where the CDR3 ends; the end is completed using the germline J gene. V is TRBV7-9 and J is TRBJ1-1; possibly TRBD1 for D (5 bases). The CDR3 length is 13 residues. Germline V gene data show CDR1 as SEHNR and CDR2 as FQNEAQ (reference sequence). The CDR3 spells CASTDGQGGKAFF. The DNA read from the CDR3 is TGTGCCAGCACTGACGGGCAGGGAGGGAAA.

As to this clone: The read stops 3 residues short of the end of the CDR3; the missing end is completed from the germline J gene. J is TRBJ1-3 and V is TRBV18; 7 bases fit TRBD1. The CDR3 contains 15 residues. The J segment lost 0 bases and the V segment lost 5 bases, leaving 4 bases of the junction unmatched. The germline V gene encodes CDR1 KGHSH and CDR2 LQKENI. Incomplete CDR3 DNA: TGTGCCAGCTCAGAGCGACAGGGCTCTGGAAACACC. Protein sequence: CASSERQGSGNT. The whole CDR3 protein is CASSERQGSGNTIYF.

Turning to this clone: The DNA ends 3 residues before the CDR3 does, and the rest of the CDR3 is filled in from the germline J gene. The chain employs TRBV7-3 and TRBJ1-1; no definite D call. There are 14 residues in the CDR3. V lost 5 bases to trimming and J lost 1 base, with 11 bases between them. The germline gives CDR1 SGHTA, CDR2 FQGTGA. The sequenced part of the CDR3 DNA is TGTGCCAGCAGCCCCCAGGCGGGGAACACTGAA. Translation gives CASSPQAGNTE. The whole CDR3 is CASSPQAGNTEAFF.

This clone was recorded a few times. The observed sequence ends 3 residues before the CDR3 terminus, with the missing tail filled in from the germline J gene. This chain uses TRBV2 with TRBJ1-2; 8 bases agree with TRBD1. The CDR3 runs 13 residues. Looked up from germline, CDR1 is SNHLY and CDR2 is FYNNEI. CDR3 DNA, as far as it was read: TGTGCCAGCAGTACAGACAGGGGACGCGGC. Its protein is CASSTDRGRG. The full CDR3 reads CASSTDRGRGYTF.

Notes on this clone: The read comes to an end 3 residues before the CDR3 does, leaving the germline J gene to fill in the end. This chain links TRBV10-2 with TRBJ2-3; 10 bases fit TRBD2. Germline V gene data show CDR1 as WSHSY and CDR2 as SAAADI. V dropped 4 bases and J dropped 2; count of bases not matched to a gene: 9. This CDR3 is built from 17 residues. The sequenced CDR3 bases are TGCGCCAGCAGTGTGGATGGACTAGCGGTATACACAGATACG. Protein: CASSVDGLAVYTDT. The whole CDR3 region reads CASSVDGLAVYTDTQYF.

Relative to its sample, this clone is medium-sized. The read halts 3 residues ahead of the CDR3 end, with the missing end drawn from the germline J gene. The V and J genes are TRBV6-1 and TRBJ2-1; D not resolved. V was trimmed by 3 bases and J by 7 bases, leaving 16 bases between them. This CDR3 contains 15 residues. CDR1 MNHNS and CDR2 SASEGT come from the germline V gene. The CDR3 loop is CASSEYPQKGNEQFF. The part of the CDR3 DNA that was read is TGTGCCAGCAGTGAGTACCCCCAAAAGGGTAATGAG.

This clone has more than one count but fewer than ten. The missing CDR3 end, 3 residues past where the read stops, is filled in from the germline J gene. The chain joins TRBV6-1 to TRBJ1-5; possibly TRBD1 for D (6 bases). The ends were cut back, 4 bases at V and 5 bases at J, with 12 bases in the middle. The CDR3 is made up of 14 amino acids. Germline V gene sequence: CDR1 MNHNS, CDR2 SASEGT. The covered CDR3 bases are TGTGCCAGCAGTGGCAGGGGATGGGATCAGCCC. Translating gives CASSGRGWDQP. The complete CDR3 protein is CASSGRGWDQPQHF.

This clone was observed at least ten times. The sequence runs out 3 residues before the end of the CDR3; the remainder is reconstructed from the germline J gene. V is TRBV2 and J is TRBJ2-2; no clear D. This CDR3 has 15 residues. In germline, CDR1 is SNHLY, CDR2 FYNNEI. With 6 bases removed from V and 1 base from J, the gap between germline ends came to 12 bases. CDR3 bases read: TGTGCCAGCAGAGTTTTGGGCTTGAACACCGGGGAG. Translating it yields CASRVLGLNTGE. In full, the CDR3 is CASRVLGLNTGELFF.